This T cell receptor beta chain is from a study of shared clonotypes between healthy human individuals (dated by TCRdb to the early 2020s). A note on the overall study: The cohort included a few men and a couple of women between 18 and 49 years of age. To estimate repertoire size and how much clonotype sharing occurs between individuals, the study deeply sequenced the blood TCR repertoires of five healthy adults. Different laboratories and diverse techniques were used to prepare libraries and sequence TCR repertoires, to increase sequencing depth and limit assay-specific biases. Per donor, leukapheresis produced somewhere between about 0.85 and 8.9 billion PBMCs. Overall study outcomes, separate from this receptor: Pairwise subsampling led to the expectation that sequencing depth would affect the degree of clonotype sharing among donors. The small number of donors limited the genetic and exposure-history diversity represented. Only blood was sampled, and tissue TCR repertoires likely differ from those in blood.

The donors were healthy, HIV-negative adults who had no recently reported acute infections or vaccinations. Every donor was a Caucasian adult living in Nashville, Tennessee, USA. For unsorted samples, some 90 million PBMCs were counted, and genomic DNA was extracted using the QIAamp DNA Blood Mini kit. Blood was obtained by leukapheresis, after which PBMCs were separated by Ficoll-Histopaque density gradient centrifugation and cryopreserved in liquid nitrogen vapor phase. TCR CDR3 regions were amplified from genomic DNA by multiplex PCR using the deep immunoSEQ assay. Extracted genomic DNA from each cell subset was spread evenly across all wells of several immunoSEQ 96-well plates, with each plate serving as a replicate. For unsorted PBMC, approximately 310 ng genomic DNA, equal to around 30,000 T cell genomes, was loaded into each replicate PCR. Ten immunoSEQ deep assay plates were used to sequence the unsorted PBMC genomic DNA. The purified libraries were quantified using a Qubit 3.0 fluorometer, sized with a Bioanalyzer 2100, and then quantified again using the KAPA Library Quantification kit. Every immunoSEQ 96-well plate was sequenced on a dedicated single-read 150-cycle Illumina NextSeq 550 flow cell. The study's own analysis went as follows. Because only junctional sequences without quality scores were contained in the immunoSEQ output, filtering matching that applied to full-length reads could not be performed. Sequences were annotated with PyIR, a Python wrapper for IgBLAST v1.9, using IMGT germline references to assign V/J genes and CDR3. Any read was removed if the V/J assignment was weak (E-value above 1e-6), the CDR3 was missing, or the read contained stop codons, out-of-frame junctions, or ambiguous translated residues. V3J clonotypes were defined as sequences sharing an identical inferred V gene, J gene, and CDR3 amino acid sequence. To compute the percentage overlap between repertoires, the number of shared unique clonotypes was divided by the size of the smaller repertoire. Richness of each repertoire was evaluated using RTK rarefaction, the Chao1 estimator, and Recon v2.1 estimates of unobserved clonotypes. Imported from immuneACCESS, the table was reduced by TCRdb to in-frame sequences with V and J called. These copies leave out some clones; in studies compared against another copy, an unresolved V gene accounts for under half, and the cause of the remainder is not known. From that table come the V and J calls and clone size; the DNA was used to work out D and trimming. In all, the sample holds under 600,000 clones, and 75% to 80% of those were seen once. The ten largest clones add up to roughly an eighth of the sample.

Counted from cysteine to phenylalanine, this CDR3 has 13 amino acids. Only the CDR3 part of the read is kept: 39 bases, read in frame from the first base. From a lookup of the germline V gene, CDR1 and CDR2 are SQVTM and ANQGSEA. Between the V and J ends, shortened by 2 bases and 0 bases respectively, the junction contains 6 bases. As concerns this clone: Its antigen remains unidentified. The input lacks base qualities; no much larger clone sits a single base away.

This receptor was obtained from a woman between 35 and 50 years old in good health. Some clones in this sample may be carry-over from other donors' samples. Sequencing used PBMCs. The chain is encoded by TRBV29-1 joined to TRBJ2-3; no confident D gene assignment can be made. The CDR3 in this case is CSVEPPSTDTQYF. The base sequence is TGCAGCGTTGAACCCCCGAGCACAGATACGCAGTATTTT.